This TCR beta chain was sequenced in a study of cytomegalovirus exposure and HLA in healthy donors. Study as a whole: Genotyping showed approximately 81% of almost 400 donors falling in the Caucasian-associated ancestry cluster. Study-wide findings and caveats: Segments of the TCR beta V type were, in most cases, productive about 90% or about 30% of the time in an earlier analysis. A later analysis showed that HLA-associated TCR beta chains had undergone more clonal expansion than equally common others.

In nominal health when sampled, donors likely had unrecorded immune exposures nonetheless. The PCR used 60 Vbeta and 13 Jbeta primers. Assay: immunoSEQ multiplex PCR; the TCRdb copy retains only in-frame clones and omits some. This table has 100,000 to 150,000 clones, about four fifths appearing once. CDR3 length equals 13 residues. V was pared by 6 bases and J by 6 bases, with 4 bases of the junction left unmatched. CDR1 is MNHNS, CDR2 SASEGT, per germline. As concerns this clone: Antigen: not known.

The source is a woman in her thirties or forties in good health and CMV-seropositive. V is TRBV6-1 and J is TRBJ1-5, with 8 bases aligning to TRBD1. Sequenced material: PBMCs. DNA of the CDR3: TGTGCCAGCAGGACAGGGGACGGTCAGCCCCAGCATTTT. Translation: CASRTGDGQPQHF.